Shown below are 22 T cell receptor beta chains from a single sample sequenced in a study of T cell responses to AZD1222 COVID-19 vaccine. Profiling relied on immunoSEQ multiplex PCR, and the TCRdb table lists in-frame clones only, not all of them. The profile shows more than 85,000 clones, 88% of them singletons. Specimen: peripheral blood, collected on day 0 of AZD1222 vaccination. Source of these receptors: an adult in good health.

This clone has just one count. The chain employs TRBV11-2 and TRBJ2-2, with D maybe TRBD1 (6 bases). The CDR3 has 14 residues. CDR1 SGHAT and CDR2 FQNNGV come from the germline V gene. V lost 5 bases, J lost 1 base, and 8 bases lay in between. The DNA for the CDR3 is TGTGCCAGCAGCGGGACAAGGAACACCGGGGAGCTGTTTTTT. This sequence encodes CASSGTRNTGELFF.

This clone was picked up one time. CDR3 bases: TGTGCCAGCAGTACGCGGACAGGGTTAGGTTCACCCCTCCACTTT. Its translation is CASSTRTGLGSPLHF. The chain recombines TRBV6-6 with TRBJ1-6, with TRBD1 matching 8 bases. Germline V gene lookup returns CDR1 MNHNY and CDR2 SVGAGI (reference sequence). This CDR3 contains 15 residues. V was clipped by 5 bases and J by 9 bases; unmatched bases: 9.

The chain is built from TRBV28 and TRBJ2-2; no clear D gene. CDR3 length equals 11 residues. V was trimmed by 7 bases and J by 6 bases, leaving 6 bases between them. Germline lookup yields CDR1 MDHEN and CDR2 SYDVKM. This CDR3 is CASIKPGELFF. As DNA, the CDR3 is TGTGCCAGCATAAAGCCCGGGGAGCTGTTTTTT.

The V call is TRBV19, the J call TRBJ1-2, with a possible D match to TRBD1 (5 bases). The germline gives CDR1 LNHDA, CDR2 SQIVND (reference sequence). The CDR3 sequence is 13 residues long. Between the trimmed V and J ends, which lost 5 bases and 8 bases, there was a span of 15 bases. The DNA for the CDR3 is TGTGCCAGTAGTCCGAGGTGGGACTTGGGCTACACCTTC. Translation gives CASSPRWDLGYTF. The complete variable domain, with remaining parts taken from reference TRBV19 and TRBJ1-2, reads DGGITQSPKYLFRKEGQNVTLSCEQNLNHDAMYWYRQDPGQGLRLIYYSQIVNDFQKGDIAEGYSVSREKKESFPLTVTSAQKNPTAFYLCASSPRWDLGYTFGSGTRLTVV.

J is TRBJ2-1 and V is TRBV9, with D perhaps TRBD1 or TRBD2 (5 bases each). The CDR3 is 14 residues long. Germline-derived CDR1 and CDR2 are SGDLS and YYNGEE. V was cut by 0 bases and J by 9 bases, with 13 bases left in between. In DNA form, the CDR3 reads TGTGCCAGCAGCGTAGCTCATGGGGCGGGTGAGCAGTTCTTC. It encodes CASSVAHGAGEQFF.

The chain couples TRBV19 to TRBJ2-5; tentative D call: TRBD2 (6 bases). The ends were cut back, 5 bases at V and 1 base at J, with 20 bases in the middle. Germline values: CDR1 LNHDA, CDR2 SQIVND (reference sequence). This CDR3 is built from 17 residues. CDR3 residues: CASSRSGMAGPQETQYF. The CDR3 DNA reads as TGTGCCAGTAGTCGAAGCGGAATGGCGGGACCCCAAGAGACCCAGTACTTC.

V usage is TRBV10-3 and J usage is TRBJ2-3, with 16 positions matching TRBD2. Germline loops: CDR1 ENHRY, CDR2 SYGVKD. The CDR3 length is 21 residues. V was pared by 4 bases and J by 4 bases, with 17 bases of the junction left unmatched. The CDR3 loop reads CAISGGLAGGPVFLLADTQYF. The CDR3 coding sequence is TGTGCCATCAGTGGGGGACTAGCGGGAGGGCCTGTTTTCTTGTTGGCAGATACGCAGTATTTT.

The chain is built from TRBV9 and TRBJ1-2; no definite D call. V gave up 0 bases and J gave up 7 bases, with 22 bases separating them. The CDR3 runs 17 residues. Germline CDR1 and CDR2: SGDLS and YYNGEE. The CDR3 nucleotides read TGTGCCAGCAGCGTAGAGGCCGGTACAGCCACAACGGGTGGCTACACCTTC. It is translated as CASSVEAGTATTGGYTF.

This chain's CDR3 is CASSQGRDIYYEQYF. DNA of the CDR3: TGCGCCAGCAGCCAAGGCCGGGACATTTACTACGAGCAGTACTTC. The chain has TRBV4-1 and TRBJ2-7; maybe TRBD1 (6 bases). Germline V gene data show CDR1 as MGHRA and CDR2 as YSYEKL. V dropped 1 base and J dropped 3 bases, with 13 bases sitting between them. The CDR3 runs to 15 residues.

CDR3 nucleotide sequence: TGTGCCAGCAGCTTAGCCCCACATAGCCAGGGCTCCTACGAGCAGTACTTC. This codes for CASSLAPHSQGSYEQYF. This sequence joins TRBV7-8 and TRBJ2-7, with D perhaps matching TRBD1 (5 bases). CDR1 and CDR2 (germline): SGHVS, FQNEAQ. The ends were cut back, 0 bases at V and 0 bases at J, with 15 bases in the middle. The CDR3 loop spans 17 amino acids.

This chain connects TRBV5-5 to TRBJ1-6, with D possibly matching TRBD1 (5 bases). The germline V gene encodes CDR1 SGHKS and CDR2 YYEKEE (reference sequence). The CDR3 contains 16 residues. Between the trimmed V and J ends, which lost 4 bases and 7 bases, there was a span of 18 bases. CDR3 residues: CASSPLDSLANSPLHF. CDR3 bases: TGTGCCAGCAGCCCCCTCGACAGTTTGGCAAATTCACCCCTCCACTTT.

To note about this clone: Other DNA sequences in the sample encode the same CDR3. This chain uses TRBV19 with TRBJ2-5; D assignment may be TRBD1 or TRBD2 (6 bases each). Germline CDR1 is LNHDA and CDR2 is SQIVND (reference sequence). The CDR3 totals 15 residues. V was cut by 0 bases and J by 0 bases, with 8 bases left in between. In DNA form, the CDR3 reads TGTGCCAGTAGTATAGAGGGGGGCCACCAAGAGACCCAGTACTTC. As protein: CASSIEGGHQETQYF. Complete variable domain (other parts from reference TRBV19 and TRBJ2-5): DGGITQSPKYLFRKEGQNVTLSCEQNLNHDAMYWYRQDPGQGLRLIYYSQIVNDFQKGDIAEGYSVSREKKESFPLTVTSAQKNPTAFYLCASSIEGGHQETQYFGPGTRLLVL.

This chain joins TRBV2 and TRBJ1-2; D remains unclear. The CDR3 totals 15 residues. Germline V gives CDR1 SNHLY, CDR2 FYNNEI. V was cut by 6 bases and J by 2 bases, with 16 bases left in between. CDR3 region: CASRLTTLGNYGYTF. As DNA, the CDR3 is TGTGCCAGCAGATTAACCACCCTCGGAAACTATGGCTACACCTTC.

The V gene is TRBV28, the J gene TRBJ2-7; 9 positions agree with TRBD1. In germline, CDR1 is MDHEN, CDR2 SYDVKM. The CDR3 extends over 15 amino acids. V trimming: 2 bases; J trimming: 6 bases; junction bases outside the gene matches: 8. Written as DNA, the CDR3 is TGTGCCAGCAGTTTAGGGGACAGGGACTTTGGCGAGCAGTACTTC. Protein: CASSLGDRDFGEQYF.

This clone was found once. This rearrangement joins TRBV10-3 to TRBJ2-7; 10 bases align to TRBD1. The CDR3 is 14 residues long. The trim removed 8 bases at V and 2 bases at J, leaving 6 bases unmatched. The germline gives CDR1 ENHRY, CDR2 SYGVKD. The CDR3 protein is CAIGRTGGAYEQYF. The CDR3 DNA is TGTGCCATCGGGAGGACAGGGGGGGCCTACGAGCAGTACTTC.

This rearrangement joins TRBV10-1 to TRBJ2-5, with 10 bases that match TRBD1. V lost 3 bases to trimming and J lost 0 bases; unmatched junction nucleotides: 4. The CDR3 loop spans 16 amino acids. In germline, CDR1 is WNHNN, CDR2 SYGVQD (reference sequence). The CDR3 DNA is TGCGCCAGCAGTGAAGGAGGGACAGGGGACCAAGAGACCCAGTACTTC. Its translation is CASSEGGTGDQETQYF.

This clone was seen only a few times. One end of the junction is discordant with germline, which a read error may explain. The chain recombines TRBV7-7 with TRBJ2-1; TRBD1 matches 7 bases. Germline CDR1 is SSHAT and CDR2 is FNYEAQ (reference sequence). The CDR3 runs to 15 residues. CDR3 sequence reads: CASSRMTGPYNEQFF. In DNA form, the CDR3 reads TGTGCTAGCAGCCGAATGACAGGGCCCTACAATGAGCAGTTCTTC.

The CDR3 protein is CASRLAVRTGELFF. The CDR3 coding sequence is TGCGCCAGTCGTCTGGCGGTACGCACCGGGGAGCTGTTTTTT. The rearrangement links TRBV5-1 to TRBJ2-2; D call uncertain. Germline-derived CDR1 and CDR2 are SGHRS and YFSETQ. The CDR3 is 14 amino acids. Trimming took off 8 bases at V and 4 bases at J, with 15 bases between the two ends.

This chain connects TRBV4-1 to TRBJ1-6, with TRBD1 matching 7 bases. The CDR3 runs 15 residues. Per germline, CDR1 MGHRA and CDR2 YSYEKL. Trimming removed 2 bases from V and 6 bases from J; junction bases left unmatched: 4. The CDR3 sequence: CASSQTDRANSPLHF. The CDR3 DNA reads TGCGCCAGCAGCCAAACCGACAGGGCTAATTCACCCCTCCACTTT.

The V gene is TRBV19, the J gene TRBJ2-5, with D perhaps matching TRBD1 (6 bases). Trimming took 8 bases from V and 1 from J, leaving 14 bases between them. The germline V gene encodes CDR1 LNHDA and CDR2 SQIVND (reference sequence). The CDR3 sequence is 14 residues long. The CDR3 nucleotides are TGTGCCAGTCGGGACAAAGGGGGCCAAGAGACCCAGTACTTC. It codes for CASRDKGGQETQYF. The full variable domain, completed using reference TRBV19 and TRBJ2-5, is DGGITQSPKYLFRKEGQNVTLSCEQNLNHDAMYWYRQDPGQGLRLIYYSQIVNDFQKGDIAEGYSVSREKKESFPLTVTSAQKNPTAFYLCASRDKGGQETQYFGPGTRLLVL.

This chain joins TRBV11-3 and TRBJ2-4, with 8 bases matching TRBD1. V shed 0 bases, J shed 0 bases, and the junction held 10 bases outside the gene matches. The CDR3 extends over 19 amino acids. Germline-derived CDR1 and CDR2 are SGHNT and YENEEA. CDR3 DNA: TGTGCCAGCAGCTTAGATCCCACCGGACAGGGACTAGCCAAAAACATTCAGTACTTC. Translating gives CASSLDPTGQGLAKNIQYF. Together with reference TRBV11-3 and TRBJ2-4, the CDR3 gives the full variable domain: EAGVVQSPRYKIIEKKQPVAFWCNPISGHNTLYWYLQNLGQGPELLIRYENEEAVDDSQLPKDRFSAERLKGVDSTLKIQPAELGDSAVYLCASSLDPTGQGLAKNIQYFGAGTRLSVL.

This clone was observed a few times. The CDR3 DNA follows: TGTGCCAGCAGTGGAGAGGGACGGAACGAGCAGTACTTC. This sequence encodes CASSGEGRNEQYF. V and J are TRBV2 and TRBJ2-7, with D perhaps matching TRBD1 or TRBD2 (5 bases each). The germline V and J ends were trimmed by 4 bases and 5 bases, with 12 bases remaining between them. Per germline, CDR1 SNHLY and CDR2 FYNNEI. This CDR3 has 13 residues.